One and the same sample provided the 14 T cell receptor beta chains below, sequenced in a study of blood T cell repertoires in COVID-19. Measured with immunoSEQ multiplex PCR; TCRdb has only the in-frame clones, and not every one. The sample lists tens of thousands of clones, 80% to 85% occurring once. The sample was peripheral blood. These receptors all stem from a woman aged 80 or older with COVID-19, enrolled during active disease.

For the CDR3, the DNA is TGTGCCAGCAGCCATACGAGGACAGGGGACTATTCACCCCTCCACTTT. Its translation is CASSHTRTGDYSPLHF. V and J are TRBV7-9 and TRBJ1-6; 9 nucleotides agree with TRBD1. With 5 bases clipped from V and 8 bases from J, the junction kept 10 bases outside the gene matches. The CDR3 has 16 amino acids. CDR1 is SEHNR and CDR2 is FQNEAQ in the germline V gene (reference sequence).

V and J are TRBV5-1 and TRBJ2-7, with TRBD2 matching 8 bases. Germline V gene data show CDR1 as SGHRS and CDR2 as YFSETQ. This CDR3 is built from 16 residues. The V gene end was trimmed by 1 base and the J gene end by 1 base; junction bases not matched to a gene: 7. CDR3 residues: CASSLLASGLSYEQYF. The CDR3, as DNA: TGCGCCAGCAGCTTGCTCGCTAGCGGGTTGTCCTACGAGCAGTACTTC. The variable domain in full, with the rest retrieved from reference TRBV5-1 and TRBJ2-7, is KAGVTQTPRYLIKTRGQQVTLSCSPISGHRSVSWYQQTPGQGLQFLFEYFSETQRNKGNFPGRFSGRQFSNSRSEMNVSTLELGDSALYLCASSLLASGLSYEQYFGPGTRLTVT.

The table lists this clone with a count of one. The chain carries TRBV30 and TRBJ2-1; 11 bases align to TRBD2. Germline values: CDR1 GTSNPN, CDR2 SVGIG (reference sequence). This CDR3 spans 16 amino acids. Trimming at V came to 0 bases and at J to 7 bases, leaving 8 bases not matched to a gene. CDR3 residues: CAWSVQSSGRRNEQFF. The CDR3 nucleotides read TGTGCCTGGAGTGTTCAGTCTAGCGGGAGGAGAAATGAGCAGTTCTTC. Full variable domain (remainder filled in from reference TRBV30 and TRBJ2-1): SQTIHQWPATLVQPVGSPLSLECTVEGTSNPNLYWYRQAAGRGLQLLFYSVGIGQISSEVPQNLSASRPQDRQFILSSKKLLLSDSGFYLCAWSVQSSGRRNEQFFGPGTRLTVL.

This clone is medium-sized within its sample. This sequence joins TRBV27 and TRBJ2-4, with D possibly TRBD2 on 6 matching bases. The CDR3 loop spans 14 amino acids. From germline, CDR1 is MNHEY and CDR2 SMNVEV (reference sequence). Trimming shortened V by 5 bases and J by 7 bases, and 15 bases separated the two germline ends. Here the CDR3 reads CASSPSGGMNIQYF. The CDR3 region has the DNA TGTGCCAGCAGTCCCTCGGGCGGGATGAACATTCAGTACTTC.

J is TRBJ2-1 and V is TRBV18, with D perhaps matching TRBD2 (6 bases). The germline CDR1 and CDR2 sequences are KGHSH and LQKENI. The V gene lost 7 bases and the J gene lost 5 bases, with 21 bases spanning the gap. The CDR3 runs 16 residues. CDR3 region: CASLQRGGAGDNEQFF. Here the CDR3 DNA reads TGTGCCAGCTTACAACGAGGAGGGGCCGGGGACAATGAGCAGTTCTTC. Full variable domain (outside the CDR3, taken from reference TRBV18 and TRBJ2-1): NAGVMQNPRHLVRRRGQEARLRCSPMKGHSHVYWYRQLPEEGLKFMVYLQKENIIDESGMPKERFSAEFPKEGPSILRIQQVVRGDSAAYFCASLQRGGAGDNEQFFGPGTRLTVL.

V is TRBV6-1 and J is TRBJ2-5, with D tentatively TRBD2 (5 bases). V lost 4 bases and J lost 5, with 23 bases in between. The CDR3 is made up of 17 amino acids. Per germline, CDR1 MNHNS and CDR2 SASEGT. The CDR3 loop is CASSADRGTFRQETQYF. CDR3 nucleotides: TGTGCCAGCAGTGCCGACCGGGGAACTTTTCGCCAGGAGACCCAGTACTTC.

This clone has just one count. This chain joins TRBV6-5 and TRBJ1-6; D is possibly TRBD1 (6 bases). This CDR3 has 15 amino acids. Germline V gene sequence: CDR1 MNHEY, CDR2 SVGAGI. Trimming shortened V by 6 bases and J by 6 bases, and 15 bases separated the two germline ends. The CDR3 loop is CASSAAGAFNSPLHF. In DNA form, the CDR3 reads TGTGCCAGCAGCGCAGCAGGGGCATTTAATTCACCCCTCCACTTT.

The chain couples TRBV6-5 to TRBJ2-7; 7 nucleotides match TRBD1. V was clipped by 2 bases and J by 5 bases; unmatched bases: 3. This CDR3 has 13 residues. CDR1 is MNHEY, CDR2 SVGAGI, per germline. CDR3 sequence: CASSYEGANEQYF. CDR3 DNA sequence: TGTGCCAGCAGTTACGAGGGGGCCAACGAGCAGTACTTC.

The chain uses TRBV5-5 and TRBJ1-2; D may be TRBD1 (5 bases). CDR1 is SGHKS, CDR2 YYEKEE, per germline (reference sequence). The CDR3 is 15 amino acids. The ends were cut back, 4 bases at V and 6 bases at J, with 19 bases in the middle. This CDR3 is CASSQGHYRVDGYTF. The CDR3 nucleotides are TGTGCCAGCAGCCAAGGACATTATAGGGTAGATGGCTACACCTTC.

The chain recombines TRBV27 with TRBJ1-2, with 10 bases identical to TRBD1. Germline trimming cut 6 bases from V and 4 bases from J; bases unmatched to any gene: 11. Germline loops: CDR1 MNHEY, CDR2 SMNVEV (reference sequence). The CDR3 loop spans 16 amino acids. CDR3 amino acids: CASRATGTGVGYGYTF. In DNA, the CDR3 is TGTGCCAGCAGAGCAACCGGGACAGGGGTCGGCTATGGCTACACCTTC.

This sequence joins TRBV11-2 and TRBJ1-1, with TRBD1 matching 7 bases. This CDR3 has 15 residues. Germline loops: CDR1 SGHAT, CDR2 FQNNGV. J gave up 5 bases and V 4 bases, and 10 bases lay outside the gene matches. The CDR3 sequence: CASSSEGTVRTEAFF. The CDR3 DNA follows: TGTGCCAGCAGCTCGGAAGGGACAGTTAGGACTGAAGCTTTCTTT.

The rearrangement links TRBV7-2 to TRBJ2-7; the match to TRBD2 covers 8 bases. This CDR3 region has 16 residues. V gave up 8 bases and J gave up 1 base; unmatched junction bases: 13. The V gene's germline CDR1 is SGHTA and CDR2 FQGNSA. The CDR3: CASVPRGGRSSYEQYF. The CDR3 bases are TGTGCCAGCGTCCCACGCGGCGGGAGGTCGTCCTACGAGCAGTACTTC.

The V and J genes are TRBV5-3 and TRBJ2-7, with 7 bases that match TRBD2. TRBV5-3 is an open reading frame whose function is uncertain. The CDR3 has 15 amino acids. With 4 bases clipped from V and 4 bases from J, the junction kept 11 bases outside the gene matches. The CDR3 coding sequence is TGTGCCAGAAGCGGCAGGTACGGGGGGTCGTACGAGCAGTACTTC. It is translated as CARSGRYGGSYEQYF.

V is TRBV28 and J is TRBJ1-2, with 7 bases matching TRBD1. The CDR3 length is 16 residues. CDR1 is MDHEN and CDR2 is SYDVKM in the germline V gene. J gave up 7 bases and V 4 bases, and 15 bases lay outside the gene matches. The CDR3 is CASSSRQGTNRGGYTF. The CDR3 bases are TGTGCCAGCAGTTCACGACAGGGAACTAACAGAGGTGGCTACACCTTC.